This T cell receptor (beta chain) appears in the sequencing data of a study of shared clonotypes between healthy human individuals. Study information: The cohort comprised a couple of women and a few men. Their ages spanned 18 to 49 years.

Trimming left V 5 bases short and J 10 bases short, with 12 bases between. The germline CDR1 and CDR2 sequences are LNHDA and SQIVND (reference sequence). The CDR3 has 12 amino acids. Per the authors' pipeline: Junction-only immunoSEQ data arrived without quality scores, meaning filtering differed. Sequencing was performed with immunoSEQ multiplex PCR; in TCRdb, only in-frame clones are kept and a portion is missing. V and J calls and clone size follow that table, whereas D and trimming were derived from the DNA. The sample has some 500,000 clones, 90% to 96% seen once. The donors, all of them Caucasian adults, lived in Nashville, Tennessee. Points on this clone: The antigen remains undetermined.

Study conclusions and caveats: Richness estimates generally favored naive over memory subsets.

Sequenced material: naive CD4+ T cells sorted from blood. The sample's subset: CD45RA+ positively selected. This rearrangement joins TRBV19 to TRBJ2-1; D possibly corresponds to TRBD2 (5 bases). The clonotype was recovered from a woman aged 25 to 39 in good health. DNA for the CDR3: TGTGCCAGTAGTGTCCGGGAAAAAGAGCAGTTCTTC. Its translation: CASSVREKEQFF. Drawing the rest from reference TRBV19 and TRBJ2-1, the complete variable domain is DGGITQSPKYLFRKEGQNVTLSCEQNLNHDAMYWYRQDPGQGLRLIYYSQIVNDFQKGDIAEGYSVSREKKESFPLTVTSAQKNPTAFYLCASSVREKEQFFGPGTRLTVL.